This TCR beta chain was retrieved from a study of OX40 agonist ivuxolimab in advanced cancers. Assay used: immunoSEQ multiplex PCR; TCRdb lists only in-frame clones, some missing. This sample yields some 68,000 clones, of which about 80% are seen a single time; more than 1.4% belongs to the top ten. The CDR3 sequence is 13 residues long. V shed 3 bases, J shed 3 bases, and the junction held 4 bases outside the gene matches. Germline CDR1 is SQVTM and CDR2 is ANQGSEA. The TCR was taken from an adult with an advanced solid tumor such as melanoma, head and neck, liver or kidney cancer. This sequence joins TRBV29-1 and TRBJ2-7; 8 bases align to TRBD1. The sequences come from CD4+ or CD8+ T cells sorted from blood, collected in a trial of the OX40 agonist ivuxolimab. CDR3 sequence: CSVEGTGFYEQYF. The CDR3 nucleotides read TGCAGCGTTGAGGGGACAGGTTTCTACGAGCAGTACTTC.